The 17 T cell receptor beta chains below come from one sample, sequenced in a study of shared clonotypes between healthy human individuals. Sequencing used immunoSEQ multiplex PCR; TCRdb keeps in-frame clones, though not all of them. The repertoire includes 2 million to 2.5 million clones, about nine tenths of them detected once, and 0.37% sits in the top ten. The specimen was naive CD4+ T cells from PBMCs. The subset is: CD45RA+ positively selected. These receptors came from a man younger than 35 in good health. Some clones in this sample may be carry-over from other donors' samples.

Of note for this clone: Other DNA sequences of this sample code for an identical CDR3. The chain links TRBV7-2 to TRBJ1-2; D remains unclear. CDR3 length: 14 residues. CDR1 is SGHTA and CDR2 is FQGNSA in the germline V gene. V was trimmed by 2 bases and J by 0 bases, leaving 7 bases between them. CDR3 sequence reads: CASSLSAANYGYTF. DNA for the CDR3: TGTGCCAGCAGCTTAAGCGCAGCTAACTATGGCTACACCTTC.

CDR3 DNA: TGCGCCAGCAGCGCGGGCCCGGGAATGAACACCGGGGAGCTGTTTTTT. Its protein is CASSAGPGMNTGELFF. The chain recombines TRBV5-1 with TRBJ2-2; TRBD2 might be the D (5 bases). V was pared by 4 bases and J by 1 base, with 14 bases between. CDR1 and CDR2 (germline): SGHRS, YFSETQ. The CDR3 is 16 amino acids.

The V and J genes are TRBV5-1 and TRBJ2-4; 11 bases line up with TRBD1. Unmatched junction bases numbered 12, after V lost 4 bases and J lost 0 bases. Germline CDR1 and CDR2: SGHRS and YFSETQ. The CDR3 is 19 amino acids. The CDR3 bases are TGCGCCAGCAGCCCCAGGTGGACAGGGGGCATCGTAGCCAAAAACATTCAGTACTTC. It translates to CASSPRWTGGIVAKNIQYF. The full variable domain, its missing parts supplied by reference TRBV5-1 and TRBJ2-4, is KAGVTQTPRYLIKTRGQQVTLSCSPISGHRSVSWYQQTPGQGLQFLFEYFSETQRNKGNFPGRFSGRQFSNSRSEMNVSTLELGDSALYLCASSPRWTGGIVAKNIQYFGAGTRLSVL.

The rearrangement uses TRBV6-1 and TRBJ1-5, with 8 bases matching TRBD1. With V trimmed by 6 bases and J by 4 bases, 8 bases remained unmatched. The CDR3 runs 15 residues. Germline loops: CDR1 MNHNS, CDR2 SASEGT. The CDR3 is CASRPQGAENQPQHF. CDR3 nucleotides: TGTGCCAGCAGACCTCAGGGGGCAGAGAATCAGCCCCAGCATTTT.

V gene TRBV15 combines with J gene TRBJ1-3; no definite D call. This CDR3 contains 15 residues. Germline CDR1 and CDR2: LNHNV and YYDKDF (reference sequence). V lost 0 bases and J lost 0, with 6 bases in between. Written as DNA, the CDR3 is TGTGCCACCAGCAGAGATTCGAACTCTGGAAACACCATATATTTT. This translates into CATSRDSNSGNTIYF.

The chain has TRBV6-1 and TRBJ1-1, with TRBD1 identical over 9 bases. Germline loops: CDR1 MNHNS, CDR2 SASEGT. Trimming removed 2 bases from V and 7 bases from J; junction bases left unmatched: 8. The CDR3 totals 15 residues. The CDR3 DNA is TGTGCCAGCAGTGAACATTACAGGGGGCAAGGTGAAGCTTTCTTT. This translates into CASSEHYRGQGEAFF.

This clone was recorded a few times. The CDR3 DNA follows: TGTGCCACTTCCGGGGCAGGCTACTACGAGCAGTACTTC. Amino acid sequence: CATSGAGYYEQYF. V is TRBV25-1 and J is TRBJ2-7; either TRBD1 or TRBD2 may fit D (5 bases each). The germline gives CDR1 MGHDK, CDR2 SYGVNS. The length of the CDR3 is 13 residues. Trimming took 10 bases from V and 3 from J, leaving 16 bases between them.

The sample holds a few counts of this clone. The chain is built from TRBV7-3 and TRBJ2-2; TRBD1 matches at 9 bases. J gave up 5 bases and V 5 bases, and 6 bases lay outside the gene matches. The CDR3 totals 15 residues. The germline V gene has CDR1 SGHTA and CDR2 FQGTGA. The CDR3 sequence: CASSHSGTGTGELFF. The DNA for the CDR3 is TGTGCCAGCAGCCACTCCGGGACAGGGACCGGGGAGCTGTTTTTT. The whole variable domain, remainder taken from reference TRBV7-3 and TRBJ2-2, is GAGVSQTPSNKVTEKGKYVELRCDPISGHTALYWYRQSLGQGPEFLIYFQGTGAADDSGLPNDRFFAVRPEGSVSTLKIQRTERGDSAVYLCASSHSGTGTGELFFGEGSRLTVL.

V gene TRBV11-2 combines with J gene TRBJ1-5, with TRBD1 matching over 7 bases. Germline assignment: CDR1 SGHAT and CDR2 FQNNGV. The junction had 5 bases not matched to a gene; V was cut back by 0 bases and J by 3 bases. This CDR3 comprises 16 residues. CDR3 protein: CASSLEAGTVNQPQHF. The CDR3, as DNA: TGTGCCAGCAGCTTAGAGGCTGGGACAGTCAATCAGCCCCAGCATTTT.

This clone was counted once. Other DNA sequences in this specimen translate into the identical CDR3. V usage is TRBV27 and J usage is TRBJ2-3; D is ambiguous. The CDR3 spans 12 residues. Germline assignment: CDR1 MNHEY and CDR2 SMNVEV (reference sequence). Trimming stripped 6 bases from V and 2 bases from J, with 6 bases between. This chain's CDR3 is CASSRHTDTQYF. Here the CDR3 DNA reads TGTGCCAGCAGCCGGCACACAGATACGCAGTATTTT.

The CDR3: CASSSTGIYGYTF. CDR3 sequence (DNA): TGTGCCAGCTCGTCGACAGGGATCTATGGCTACACCTTC. The genes are TRBV18 and TRBJ1-2, with 7 nucleotides matching TRBD1. The trim removed 6 bases at V and 4 bases at J, leaving 5 bases unmatched. This CDR3 region has 13 residues. The V gene's germline CDR1 is KGHSH and CDR2 LQKENI.

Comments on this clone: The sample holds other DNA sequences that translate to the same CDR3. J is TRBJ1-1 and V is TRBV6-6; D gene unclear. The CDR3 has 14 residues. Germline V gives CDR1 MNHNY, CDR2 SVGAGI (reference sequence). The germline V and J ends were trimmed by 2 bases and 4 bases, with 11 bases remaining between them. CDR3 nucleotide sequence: TGTGCCAGCAGTTACGTGGGCGGAGCCACTGAAGCTTTCTTT. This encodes CASSYVGGATEAFF.

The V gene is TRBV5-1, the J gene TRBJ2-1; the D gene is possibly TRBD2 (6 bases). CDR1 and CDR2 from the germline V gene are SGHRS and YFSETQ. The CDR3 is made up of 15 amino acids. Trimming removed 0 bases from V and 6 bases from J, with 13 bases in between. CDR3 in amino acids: CASSLDPGVVNEQFF. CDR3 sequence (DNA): TGCGCCAGCAGCTTGGATCCGGGAGTGGTCAATGAGCAGTTCTTC.

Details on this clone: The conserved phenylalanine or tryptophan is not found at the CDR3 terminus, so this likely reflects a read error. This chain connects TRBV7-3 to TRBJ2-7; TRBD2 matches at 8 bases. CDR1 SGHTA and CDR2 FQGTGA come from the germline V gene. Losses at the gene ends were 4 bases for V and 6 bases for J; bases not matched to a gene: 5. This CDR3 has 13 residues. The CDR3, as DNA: TGTGCCAGCAGCTCCCGGGGGGGAACCGAGCAGTACCTC. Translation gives CASSSRGGTEQYL.

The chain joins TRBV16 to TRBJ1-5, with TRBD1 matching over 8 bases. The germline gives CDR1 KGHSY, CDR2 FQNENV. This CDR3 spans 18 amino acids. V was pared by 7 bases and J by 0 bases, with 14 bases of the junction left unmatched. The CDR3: CASTLRTGSSSSNQPQHF. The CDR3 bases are TGTGCCAGCACCCTTAGGACAGGGAGTTCGAGTAGCAATCAGCCCCAGCATTTT.

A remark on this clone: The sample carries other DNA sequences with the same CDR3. The CDR3 loop is CASSPPGGPYEQYF. CDR3 DNA: TGTGCCAGCTCACCACCGGGAGGGCCCTACGAGCAGTACTTC. This chain uses TRBV18 with TRBJ2-7; 7 bases match TRBD2. Unmatched junction bases numbered 1, after V lost 0 bases and J lost 2 bases. Germline V CDR1 and CDR2: KGHSH, LQKENI. The CDR3 has 14 amino acids.

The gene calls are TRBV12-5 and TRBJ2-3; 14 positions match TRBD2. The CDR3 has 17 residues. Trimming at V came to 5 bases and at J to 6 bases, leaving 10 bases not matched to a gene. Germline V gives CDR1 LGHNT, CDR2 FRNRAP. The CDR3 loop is CASGTGLAGDLADTQYF. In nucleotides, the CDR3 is TGTGCTAGTGGTACGGGACTAGCGGGAGATCTGGCTGATACGCAGTATTTT.